This TCR beta chain was retrieved from a study of regulatory T cells in long-lasting Graves disease. The authors built TCR beta libraries using iRepertoire HTBI primers and Arm-PCR of CDR3 regions. From the multiplex PCR reads, TCRdb called clonotypes with MiXCR, one entry per CDR3 protein. Of about 460,000 distinct CDR3 sequences listed, roughly 15% are singletons. Described time point: newly diagnosed GD, antithyroid drugs for less than 3 months. RNA extracted from PBMCs served as the sequencing template. Clinicians diagnosed Graves' disease using American Thyroid Association guidelines. Trimming took 5 bases from V and 5 from J; bases not matched to a gene: 6. CDR3 size: 13 residues. Germline CDR1 is DFQATT and CDR2 is SNEGSKA (reference sequence). This clonotype showed up many times. The same sample was also used in a study of T cells in Graves' hyperthyroidism and ophthalmopathy. As reported in that work: The study enrolled patients aged 18 to 65 with newly diagnosed hyperthyroidism of under 2 months' duration. Expanded thyroid clonotypes (above 0.001) were mostly also found in blood. A median around 5.9 months before onset, the model predicted ophthalmopathy.

The V gene is TRBV20-1, the J gene TRBJ1-5; 7 bases are shared with TRBD1. The TCR comes from a woman in her forties or fifties with Graves disease. This specimen consisted of peripheral blood mononuclear cells (PBMCs), obtained at new diagnosis, from a patient treated with antithyroid drugs. The CDR3 sequence: CSARRQGDQPQHF. CDR3 nucleotides: TGCAGTGCTCGGAGACAGGGCGATCAGCCCCAGCATTTT.